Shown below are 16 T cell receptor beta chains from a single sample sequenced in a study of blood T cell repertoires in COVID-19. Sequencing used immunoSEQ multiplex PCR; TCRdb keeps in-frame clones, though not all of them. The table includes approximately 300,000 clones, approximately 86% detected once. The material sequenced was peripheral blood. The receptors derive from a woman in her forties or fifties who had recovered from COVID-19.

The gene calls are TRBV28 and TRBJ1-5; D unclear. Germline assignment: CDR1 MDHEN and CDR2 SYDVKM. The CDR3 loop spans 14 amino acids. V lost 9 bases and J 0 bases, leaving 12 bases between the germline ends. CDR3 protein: CASGRRYSNQPQHF. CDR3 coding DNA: TGTGCCAGTGGGCGACGGTATAGCAATCAGCCCCAGCATTTT.

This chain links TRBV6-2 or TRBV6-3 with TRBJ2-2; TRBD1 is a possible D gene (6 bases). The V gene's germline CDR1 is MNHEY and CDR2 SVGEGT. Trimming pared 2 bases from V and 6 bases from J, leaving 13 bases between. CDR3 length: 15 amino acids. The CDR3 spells CASSYITGFAGELFF. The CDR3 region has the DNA TGTGCCAGCAGTTACATTACAGGGTTTGCCGGGGAGCTGTTTTTT.

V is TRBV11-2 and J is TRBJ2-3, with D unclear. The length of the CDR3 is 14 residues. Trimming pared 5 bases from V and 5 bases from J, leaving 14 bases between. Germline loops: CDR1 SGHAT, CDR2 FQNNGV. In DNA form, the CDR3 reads TGTGCCAGCAGCGTGGGCCACGACGGAGATACGCAGTATTTT. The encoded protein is CASSVGHDGDTQYF.

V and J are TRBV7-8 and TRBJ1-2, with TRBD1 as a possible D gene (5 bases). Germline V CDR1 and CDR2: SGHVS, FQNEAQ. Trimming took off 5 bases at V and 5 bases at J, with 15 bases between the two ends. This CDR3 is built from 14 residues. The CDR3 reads CASSPTEQGYGYTF. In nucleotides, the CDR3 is TGTGCCAGCAGCCCCACTGAGCAGGGTTATGGCTACACCTTC.

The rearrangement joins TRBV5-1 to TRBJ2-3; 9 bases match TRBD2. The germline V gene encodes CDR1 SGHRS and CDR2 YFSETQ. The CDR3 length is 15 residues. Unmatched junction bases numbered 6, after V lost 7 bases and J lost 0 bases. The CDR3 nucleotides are TGCGCCAGCGGACGACTAGCGGCTAGCACAGATACGCAGTATTTT. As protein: CASGRLAASTDTQYF.

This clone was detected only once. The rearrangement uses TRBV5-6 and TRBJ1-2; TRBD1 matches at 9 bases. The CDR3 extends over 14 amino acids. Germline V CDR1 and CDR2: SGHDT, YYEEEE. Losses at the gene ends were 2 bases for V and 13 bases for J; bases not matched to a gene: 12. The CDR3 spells CASSFRDRDMAITF. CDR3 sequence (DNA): TGTGCCAGCAGCTTCCGGGACAGGGATATGGCTATCACCTTC.

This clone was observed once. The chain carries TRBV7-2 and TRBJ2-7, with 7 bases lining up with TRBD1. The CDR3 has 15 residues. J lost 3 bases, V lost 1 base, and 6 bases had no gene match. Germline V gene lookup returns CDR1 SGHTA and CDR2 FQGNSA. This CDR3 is CASSLGLGGLYEQYF. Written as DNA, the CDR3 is TGTGCCAGCAGCTTAGGGCTAGGGGGCCTCTACGAGCAGTACTTC. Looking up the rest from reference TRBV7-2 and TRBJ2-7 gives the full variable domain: GAGVSQSPSNKVTEKGKDVELRCDPISGHTALYWYRQSLGQGLEFLIYFQGNSAPDKSGLPSDRFSAERTGGSVSTLTIQRTQQEDSAVYLCASSLGLGGLYEQYFGPGTRLTVT.

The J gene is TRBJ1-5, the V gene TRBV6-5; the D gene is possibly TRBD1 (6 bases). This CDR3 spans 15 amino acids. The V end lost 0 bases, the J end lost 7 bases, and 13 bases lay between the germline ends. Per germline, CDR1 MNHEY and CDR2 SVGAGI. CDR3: CASSYSWDMKQPQHF. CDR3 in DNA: TGTGCCAGCAGTTACTCGTGGGACATGAAACAGCCCCAGCATTTT.

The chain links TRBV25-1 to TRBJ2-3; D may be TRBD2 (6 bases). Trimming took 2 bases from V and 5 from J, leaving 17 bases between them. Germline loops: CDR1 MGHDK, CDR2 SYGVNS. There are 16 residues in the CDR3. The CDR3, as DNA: TGTGCCAGCAGTGAAATAAGCGGGCAAAAGGGAGATACGCAGTATTTT. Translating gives CASSEISGQKGDTQYF.

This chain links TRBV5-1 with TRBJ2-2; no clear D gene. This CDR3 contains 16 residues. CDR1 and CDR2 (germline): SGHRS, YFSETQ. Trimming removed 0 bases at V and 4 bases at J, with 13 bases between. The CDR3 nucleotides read TGCGCCAGCAGCTTGGCCTCCAGCGTCGGCACCGGGGAGCTGTTTTTT. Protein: CASSLASSVGTGELFF.

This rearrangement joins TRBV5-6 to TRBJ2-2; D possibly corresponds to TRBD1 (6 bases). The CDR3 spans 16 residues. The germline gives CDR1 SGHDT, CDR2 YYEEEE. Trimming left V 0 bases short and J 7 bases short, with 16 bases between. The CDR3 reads CASSLGLGAVDGELFF. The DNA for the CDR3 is TGTGCCAGCAGCTTGGGGCTGGGGGCGGTTGACGGGGAGCTGTTTTTT. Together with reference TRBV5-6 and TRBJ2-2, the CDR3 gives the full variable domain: DAGVTQSPTHLIKTRGQQVTLRCSPKSGHDTVSWYQQALGQGPQFIFQYYEEEERQRGNFPDRFSGHQFPNYSSELNVNALLLGDSALYLCASSLGLGAVDGELFFGEGSRLTVL.

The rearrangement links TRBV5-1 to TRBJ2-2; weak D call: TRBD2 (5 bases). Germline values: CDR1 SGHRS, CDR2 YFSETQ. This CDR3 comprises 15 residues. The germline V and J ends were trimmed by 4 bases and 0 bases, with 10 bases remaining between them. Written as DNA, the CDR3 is TGCGCCAGCAGCGCCGGACTCACGAACACCGGGGAGCTGTTTTTT. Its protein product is CASSAGLTNTGELFF. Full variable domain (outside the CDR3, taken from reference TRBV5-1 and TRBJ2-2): KAGVTQTPRYLIKTRGQQVTLSCSPISGHRSVSWYQQTPGQGLQFLFEYFSETQRNKGNFPGRFSGRQFSNSRSEMNVSTLELGDSALYLCASSAGLTNTGELFFGEGSRLTVL.

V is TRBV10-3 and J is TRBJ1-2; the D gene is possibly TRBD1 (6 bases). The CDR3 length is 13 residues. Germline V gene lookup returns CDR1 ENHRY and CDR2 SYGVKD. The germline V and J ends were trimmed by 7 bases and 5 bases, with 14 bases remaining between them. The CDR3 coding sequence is TGTGCCATCAATATGGACAGACCGTATGGCTACACCTTC. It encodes CAINMDRPYGYTF.

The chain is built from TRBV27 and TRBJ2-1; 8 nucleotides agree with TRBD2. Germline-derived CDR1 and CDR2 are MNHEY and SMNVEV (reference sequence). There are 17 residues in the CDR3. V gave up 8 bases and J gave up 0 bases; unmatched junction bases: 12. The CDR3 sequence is CASSLFSGASSYNEQFF. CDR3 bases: TGTGCCAGCTCCCTTTTTAGCGGGGCCAGCTCCTACAATGAGCAGTTCTTC.

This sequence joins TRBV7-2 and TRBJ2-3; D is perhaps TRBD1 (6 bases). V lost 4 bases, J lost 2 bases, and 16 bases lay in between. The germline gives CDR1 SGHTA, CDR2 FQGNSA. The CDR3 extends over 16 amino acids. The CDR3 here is CASSSNPGHITDTQYF. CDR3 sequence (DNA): TGTGCCAGCAGCTCCAACCCGGGACATATCACAGATACGCAGTATTTT.

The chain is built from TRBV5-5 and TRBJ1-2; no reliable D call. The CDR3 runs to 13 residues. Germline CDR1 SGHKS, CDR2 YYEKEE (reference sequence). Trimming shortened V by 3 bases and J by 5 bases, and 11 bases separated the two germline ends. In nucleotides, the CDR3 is TGTGCCAGCAGCTCTTCAGGCGGGTATGGCTACACCTTC. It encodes CASSSSGGYGYTF.